The 20 T cell receptor beta chains reported below all come from one sample, sequenced in a study of graft-versus-host responses after intestinal transplantation. Their antigens are not known. Only in-frame clones appear in the TCRdb table, and some are missing; sequencing was by immunoSEQ multiplex PCR. The sample lists approximately 85,000 clones; more than 85% were seen once. This material consisted of unstimulated CD8+ T cells sorted from spleen or lymph node cells, taken before transplant. The receptors stem from a human donor who was the organ donor for an intestinal transplant.

The J gene is TRBJ2-1, the V gene TRBV5-5; 7 bases agree with TRBD1. With 2 bases clipped from V and 7 bases from J, the junction kept 3 bases outside the gene matches. The CDR3 contains 13 residues. Germline V gives CDR1 SGHKS, CDR2 YYEKEE (reference sequence). The CDR3 DNA reads as TGTGCCAGCAGCTTCGAACAGGGGAATGAGCAGTTCTTC. This sequence encodes CASSFEQGNEQFF. Filled out from reference TRBV5-5 and TRBJ2-1, the complete variable domain reads DAGVTQSPTHLIKTRGQQVTLRCSPISGHKSVSWYQQVLGQGPQFIFQYYEKEERGRGNFPDRFSARQFPNYSSELNVNALLLGDSALYLCASSFEQGNEQFFGPGTRLTVL.

The J gene is TRBJ2-1, the V gene TRBV5-6; 11 bases are shared with TRBD2. The V segment lost 4 bases and the J segment 4 bases; nucleotides outside the gene matches: 4. The CDR3 is 15 amino acids. Germline loops: CDR1 SGHDT, CDR2 YYEEEE. The CDR3 sequence: CASSTLAGGYNEQFF. The CDR3 DNA reads as TGTGCCAGCAGCACTCTAGCGGGAGGATACAATGAGCAGTTCTTC.

The V call is TRBV28, the J call TRBJ2-7, with 11 nucleotides matching TRBD1. The J segment lost 4 bases and the V segment lost 5 bases, leaving 13 bases of the junction unmatched. Germline-derived CDR1 and CDR2 are MDHEN and SYDVKM. This CDR3 region has 17 residues. The CDR3 loop reads CASSPRIVRDRGYEQYF. The CDR3 DNA is TGTGCCAGCAGTCCGCGTATTGTCCGGGACAGGGGGTACGAGCAGTACTTC.

This clone was seen only a few times. This sequence joins TRBV6-5 and TRBJ2-2, with D tentatively TRBD2 (5 bases). With 2 bases removed from V and 1 base from J, the gap between germline ends came to 8 bases. The length of the CDR3 is 15 residues. Per the germline V gene, CDR1 is MNHEY and CDR2 is SVGAGI. The CDR3: CASSYARGNTGELFF. In nucleotides, the CDR3 is TGTGCCAGCAGTTACGCTCGGGGGAACACCGGGGAGCTGTTTTTT.

V and J are TRBV11-2 and TRBJ1-4; 9 nucleotides match TRBD1. The CDR3 has 17 residues. Germline lookup yields CDR1 SGHAT and CDR2 FQNNGV. V was clipped by 5 bases and J by 4 bases; unmatched bases: 11. This chain's CDR3 is CASSTGTGTARNEKLFF. DNA of the CDR3: TGTGCCAGCAGCACCGGGACAGGGACGGCCCGTAATGAAAAACTGTTTTTT.

The V and J genes are TRBV10-3 and TRBJ1-2; possible D gene TRBD1, 5 bases. CDR3 length: 14 amino acids. V shed 1 base and J shed 2 bases, with 8 bases lying between them. Per germline, CDR1 ENHRY and CDR2 SYGVKD. CDR3 DNA: TGTGCCATCAGTGAGTTGGCAGGGAACTATGGCTACACCTTC. Translated: CAISELAGNYGYTF.

Worth noting for this clone: One end of the junction fails to match germline, which may point to a read error. The chain couples TRBV27 to TRBJ2-7; a weak D match, TRBD1 (5 bases). The germline CDR1 and CDR2 sequences are MNHEY and SMNVEV (reference sequence). The CDR3 loop spans 12 amino acids. The CDR3 region has the DNA TGTGCCAGCAGCGGCAGGGTTGGTGAGCAGTGCTTC. Protein: CASSGRVGEQCF.

The V and J genes are TRBV5-1 and TRBJ2-3; either TRBD1 or TRBD2 may fit D (5 bases each). The V gene's germline CDR1 is SGHRS and CDR2 YFSETQ. V was trimmed by 1 base and J by 6 bases, leaving 21 bases between them. The CDR3 totals 17 residues. The CDR3 coding sequence is TGCGCCAGCAGCTTGAGGGGTGCCTACATGGAGGCGGATACGCAGTATTTT. Its translation is CASSLRGAYMEADTQYF.

The chain carries TRBV27 and TRBJ1-2, with D perhaps TRBD1 (5 bases). CDR3 length: 15 residues. In germline, CDR1 is MNHEY, CDR2 SMNVEV (reference sequence). V lost 0 bases and J 4 bases, leaving 12 bases between the germline ends. CDR3 in DNA: TGTGCCAGCAGTTTATCGATGGGGGTACCCTATGGCTACACCTTC. Its translation: CASSLSMGVPYGYTF.

This chain uses TRBV6-6 with TRBJ2-7, with 11 bases aligning to TRBD2. The CDR3 length is 15 residues. The germline V gene has CDR1 MNHNY and CDR2 SVGAGI (reference sequence). V trimming: 3 bases; J trimming: 6 bases; junction bases outside the gene matches: 7. CDR3 sequence: CASSYTGTSGFEQYF. The CDR3 bases are TGTGCCAGCAGTTATACCGGGACTAGCGGCTTCGAGCAGTACTTC.

The chain combines TRBV28 with TRBJ2-7, with TRBD1 identical over 8 bases. This CDR3 is built from 14 residues. The V segment lost 8 bases and the J segment 3 bases; nucleotides outside the gene matches: 9. Germline loops: CDR1 MDHEN, CDR2 SYDVKM. Here the CDR3 reads CASARTGILYEQYF. CDR3 coding DNA: TGTGCCAGCGCCCGGACAGGGATTCTCTACGAGCAGTACTTC.

The genes are TRBV6-1 and TRBJ1-4, with 7 bases fitting TRBD1. CDR1 and CDR2 from the germline V gene are MNHNS and SASEGT. The CDR3 totals 15 residues. Germline trimming cut 2 bases from V and 2 bases from J; bases unmatched to any gene: 2. CDR3 DNA: TGTGCCAGCAGTGAAAGAGGGGGCACTAATGAAAAACTGTTTTTT. Protein product: CASSERGGTNEKLFF.

CDR3 sequence: CASSQDSARGNTEAFF. The CDR3 nucleotides read TGCGCCAGCAGCCAAGACTCGGCCAGGGGTAACACTGAAGCTTTCTTT. V is TRBV4-1 and J is TRBJ1-1; weak D call: TRBD1 (6 bases). The V end lost 0 bases, the J end lost 2 bases, and 13 bases lay between the germline ends. Germline values: CDR1 MGHRA, CDR2 YSYEKL. This CDR3 has 16 amino acids.

The chain carries TRBV30 and TRBJ2-1, with D possibly TRBD2 on 6 matching bases. V was trimmed by 5 bases and J by 2 bases, leaving 10 bases between them. The CDR3 is 13 residues long. Germline V lookup: CDR1 GTSNPN, CDR2 SVGIG (reference sequence). Here the CDR3 reads CAWERVAYNEQFF. CDR3 in DNA: TGTGCCTGGGAGCGGGTGGCCTACAATGAGCAGTTCTTC.

J is TRBJ2-1 and V is TRBV7-2; TRBD2 is a possible D gene (6 bases). Germline assignment: CDR1 SGHTA and CDR2 FQGNSA. The length of the CDR3 is 15 residues. V was shortened by 4 bases and J by 8 bases, with 18 bases between the two germline ends. In DNA, the CDR3 is TGTGCCAGCAGCTACGGGCGGGAAGGCTTCCATGAGCAGTTCTTC. Translating it yields CASSYGREGFHEQFF.

There are a few counts of this clone. The chain uses TRBV6-5 and TRBJ1-5, with D maybe TRBD1 (5 bases). The germline V gene has CDR1 MNHEY and CDR2 SVGAGI. V lost 4 bases and J lost 7, with 14 bases in between. The CDR3 is 14 amino acids. The chain's CDR3 is CASSSAGFGQPQHF. The CDR3 bases are TGTGCCAGCAGTTCAGCAGGGTTCGGACAGCCCCAGCATTTT.

This chain links TRBV6-1 with TRBJ1-1, with a weak D call TRBD1 (5 bases). The germline V gene encodes CDR1 MNHNS and CDR2 SASEGT. V gave up 0 bases and J gave up 0 bases, with 17 bases separating them. The CDR3 contains 18 residues. The CDR3 sequence: CASSEAGRGRVMNTEAFF. The CDR3 DNA follows: TGTGCCAGCAGTGAAGCTGGAAGGGGACGGGTAATGAACACTGAAGCTTTCTTT.

This chain links TRBV27 with TRBJ1-1, with D unresolved. This CDR3 is built from 13 residues. Trimming shortened V by 4 bases and J by 3 bases, and 9 bases separated the two germline ends. Looked up from germline, CDR1 is MNHEY and CDR2 is SMNVEV (reference sequence). The DNA for the CDR3 is TGTGCCAGCAGTTATACGGTGGACACTGAAGCTTTCTTT. Protein: CASSYTVDTEAFF.

The chain employs TRBV29-1 and TRBJ1-2; D not certain. The V gene lost 4 bases and the J gene lost 8 bases, with 14 bases spanning the gap. Germline CDR1 SQVTM, CDR2 ANQGSEA. The CDR3 runs to 12 residues. In DNA form, the CDR3 reads TGCAGCGTTGTCGACGGTCTAATGGGCTACACCTTC. Its protein is CSVVDGLMGYTF.

The CDR3 loop is CATSRDRGPGGKLFF. The CDR3 DNA reads TGTGCCACCAGCAGAGATCGGGGGCCAGGCGGCAAACTGTTTTTT. This rearrangement joins TRBV15 to TRBJ1-4; the D gene is possibly TRBD1 (6 bases). The CDR3 contains 15 residues. Germline V gene lookup returns CDR1 LNHNV and CDR2 YYDKDF (reference sequence). V lost 0 bases and J lost 11, with 16 bases in between.